Listed below are T cell receptor beta chains from one sample, sequenced in a study of T cell changes during pregnancy in multiple sclerosis. The data were produced by immunoSEQ multiplex PCR, yet TCRdb's version contains in-frame clones alone and is incomplete. The sample holds tens of thousands of clones; 91% are singletons and the top ten take 12%. The source was CD8+ T cells from peripheral blood mononuclear cells, collected after pregnancy. Receptors were obtained from a female donor with multiple sclerosis, enrolled in a pregnancy study. CDR3s include the opening cysteine and the closing phenylalanine or tryptophan. Each record gives: J gene, V gene, clone size, D gene, CDR3 DNA, CDR3 protein. A D gene is named only where the DNA matches it firmly. Rows give clone size only sometimes, using once, few, many, or a class for an expanded clone.

j_call: TRBJ2-1
v_call: TRBV28
clone_size: NA
d_call: NA
cdr3_nt: TGTGCCAGCAGTTTATGGGGACTTTCCAACTACAATGAGCAGTTCTTC
cdr3_aa: CASSLWGLSNYNEQFF

j_call: TRBJ2-1
v_call: TRBV27
clone_size: NA
d_call: NA
cdr3_nt: TGTGCCAGCAGTTCTACGATTAACAATGAGCAGTTCTTC
cdr3_aa: CASSSTINNEQFF

j_call: TRBJ1-5
v_call: TRBV18
clone_size: NA
d_call: NA
cdr3_nt: TGTGCCAGCTCAGCGGACAGTGCTTATAGCAATCAGCCCCAGCATTTT
cdr3_aa: CASSADSAYSNQPQHF

j_call: TRBJ2-7
v_call: TRBV5-1
clone_size: NA
d_call: NA
cdr3_nt: TGCGCCAGCAGCTTGCAGGCCGCCTACGAGCAGTACTTC
cdr3_aa: CASSLQAAYEQYF

j_call: TRBJ2-1
v_call: TRBV4-2
clone_size: NA
d_call: TRBD2
cdr3_nt: TGTGCCAGCAGCCAAGAGGCCCCACTAGCGGGTTTCTCCTACAATGAGCAGTTCTTC
cdr3_aa: CASSQEAPLAGFSYNEQFF

j_call: TRBJ2-1
v_call: TRBV7-7
clone_size: once
d_call: TRBD2
cdr3_nt: TGTGCCAGCAGCTTAAGGGTCGGGGGGGTCAATGAGCAGTTCTTC
cdr3_aa: CASSLRVGGVNEQFF

j_call: TRBJ2-3
v_call: TRBV6-6
clone_size: NA
d_call: NA
cdr3_nt: TGTGCCAGCAGCCTAGCCGAACAGGGCGGTCCAGATACGCAGTATTTT
cdr3_aa: CASSLAEQGGPDTQYF

j_call: TRBJ2-1
v_call: TRBV5-1
clone_size: NA
d_call: NA
cdr3_nt: TGCGCCAGCAGCTTGGCCTTGGGCGGGGGCCCCTATGGCAATGAGCAGTTCTTC
cdr3_aa: CASSLALGGGPYGNEQFF

j_call: TRBJ2-3
v_call: TRBV27
clone_size: NA
d_call: NA
cdr3_nt: TGTGCCAGCAGTCCCTCGTCCGATACGCAGTATTTT
cdr3_aa: CASSPSSDTQYF

j_call: TRBJ2-1
v_call: TRBV25-1
clone_size: NA
d_call: TRBD2
cdr3_nt: TGTGCCAGCACCGTGGGACTAGCGGGGTACAATGAGCAGTTCTTC
cdr3_aa: CASTVGLAGYNEQFF

j_call: TRBJ1-1
v_call: TRBV4-1
clone_size: NA
d_call: NA
cdr3_nt: TGCGCCAGCAGCCAAGAAGGGAGCGGGGAGGAGACTGAAGCTTTCTTT
cdr3_aa: CASSQEGSGEETEAFF

j_call: TRBJ2-2
v_call: TRBV27
clone_size: NA
d_call: NA
cdr3_nt: TGTGCCAGCAGTTTATTAGCCCGAGTGAGCGGGGAGCTGTTTTTT
cdr3_aa: CASSLLARVSGELFF

j_call: TRBJ1-3
v_call: TRBV15
clone_size: NA
d_call: NA
cdr3_nt: TGTGCCACCAGCCTACTAGGTGGGGGGGCTGGAAACACCATATATTTT
cdr3_aa: CATSLLGGGAGNTIYF

j_call: TRBJ2-7
v_call: TRBV7-9
clone_size: once
d_call: TRBD1
cdr3_nt: TGTGCCAGCAGCTTACTACCGGGACAGGGCGAGCAGTACTTC
cdr3_aa: CASSLLPGQGEQYF

j_call: TRBJ2-1
v_call: TRBV7-6
clone_size: NA
d_call: NA
cdr3_nt: TGTGCCAGCAGCTTAATGAGACTAGACTACAATGAGCAGTTCTTC
cdr3_aa: CASSLMRLDYNEQFF